This T cell receptor beta chain came from a study of OX40 agonist ivuxolimab in advanced cancers. In the study overall: The patients got ivuxolimab, which is an agonistic anti-OX40 (CD134) antibody. With a range of about 23 to 90, age averaged about 59 years, and about 82% were male.

The CDR3 totals 15 residues. Looked up from germline, CDR1 is SEHNR and CDR2 is FQNEAQ (reference sequence). V gave up 5 bases and J gave up 0 bases; unmatched junction bases: 6. Data came from immunoSEQ multiplex PCR; TCRdb stores just in-frame clones and leaves some out. The sample records under 55,000 clones, roughly four fifths being singletons. The chain carries TRBV7-9 and TRBJ2-7, with 8 bases aligning to TRBD1. The clonotype originates from an adult with an advanced solid tumor such as melanoma, head and neck, liver or kidney cancer. The input for sequencing was CD4+ or CD8+ T cells sorted from blood, taken in a trial of the OX40 agonist ivuxolimab. CDR3 nucleotide sequence: TGTGCCAGCAGCCAATTGGGACAGGCCTCCTACGAGCAGTACTTC. Protein sequence: CASSQLGQASYEQYF.